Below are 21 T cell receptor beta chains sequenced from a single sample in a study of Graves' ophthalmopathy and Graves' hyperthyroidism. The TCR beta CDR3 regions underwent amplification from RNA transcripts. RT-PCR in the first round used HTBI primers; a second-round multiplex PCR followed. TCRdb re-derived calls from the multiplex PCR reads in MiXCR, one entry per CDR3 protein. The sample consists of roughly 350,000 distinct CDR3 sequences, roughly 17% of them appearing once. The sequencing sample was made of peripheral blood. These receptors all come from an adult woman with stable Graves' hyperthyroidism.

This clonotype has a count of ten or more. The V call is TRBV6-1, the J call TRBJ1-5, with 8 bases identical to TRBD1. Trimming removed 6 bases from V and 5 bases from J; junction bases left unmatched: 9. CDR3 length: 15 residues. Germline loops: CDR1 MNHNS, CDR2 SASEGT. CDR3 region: CASRKQGGGYQPQHF. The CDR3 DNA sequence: TGTGCCAGCAGGAAACAGGGGGGGGGGTATCAGCCCCAGCATTTT.

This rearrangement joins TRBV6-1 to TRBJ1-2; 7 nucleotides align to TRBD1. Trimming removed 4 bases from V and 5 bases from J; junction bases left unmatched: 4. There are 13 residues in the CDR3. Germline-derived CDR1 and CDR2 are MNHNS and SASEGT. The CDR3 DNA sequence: TGTGCCAGCAGTGTCCCGACAGGGTATGGCTACACCTTC. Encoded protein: CASSVPTGYGYTF.

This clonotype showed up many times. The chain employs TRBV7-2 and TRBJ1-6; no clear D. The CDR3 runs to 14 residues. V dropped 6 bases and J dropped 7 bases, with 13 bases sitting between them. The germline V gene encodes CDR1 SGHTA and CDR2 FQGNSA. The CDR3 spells CASSNRAVNSPLHF. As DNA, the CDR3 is TGTGCCAGCAGTAATAGGGCAGTGAATTCACCCCTCCACTTT.

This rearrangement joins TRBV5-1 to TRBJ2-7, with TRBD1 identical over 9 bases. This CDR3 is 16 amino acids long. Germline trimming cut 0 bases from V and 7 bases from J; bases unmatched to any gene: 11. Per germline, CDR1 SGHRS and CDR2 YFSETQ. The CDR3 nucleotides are TGCGCCAGCAGCTTGGTCGGGACAGGGATTGACCCTGAGCAGTACTTC. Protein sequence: CASSLVGTGIDPEQYF.

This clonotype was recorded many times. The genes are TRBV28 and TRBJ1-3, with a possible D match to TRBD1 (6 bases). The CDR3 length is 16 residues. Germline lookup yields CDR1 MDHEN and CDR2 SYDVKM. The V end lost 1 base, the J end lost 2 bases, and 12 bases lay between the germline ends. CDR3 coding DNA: TGTGCCAGCAGTTTATCCCGAGGGGGAACTGGAAACACCATATATTTT. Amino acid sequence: CASSLSRGGTGNTIYF.

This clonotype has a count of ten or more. The CDR3 sequence: CSARDEGRAYEQYF. CDR3 sequence (DNA): TGCAGTGCTAGAGATGAAGGGAGGGCCTACGAGCAGTACTTC. The rearrangement links TRBV20-1 to TRBJ2-7; 7 bases map to TRBD2. Looked up from germline, CDR1 is DFQATT and CDR2 is SNEGSKA (reference sequence). J was trimmed by 2 bases and V by 0 bases; bases with no gene match: 4. This CDR3 is built from 14 residues.

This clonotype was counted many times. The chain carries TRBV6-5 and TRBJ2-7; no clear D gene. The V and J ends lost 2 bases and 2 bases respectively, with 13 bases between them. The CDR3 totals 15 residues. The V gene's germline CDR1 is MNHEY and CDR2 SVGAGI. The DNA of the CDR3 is TGTGCCAGCAGTTACCGAAGCCTAGGGACCTACGAGCAGTACTTC. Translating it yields CASSYRSLGTYEQYF.

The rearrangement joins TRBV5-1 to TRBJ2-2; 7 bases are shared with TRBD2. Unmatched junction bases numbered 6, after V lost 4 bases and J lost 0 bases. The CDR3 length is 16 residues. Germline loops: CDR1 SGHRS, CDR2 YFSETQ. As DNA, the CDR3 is TGCGCCAGCAGCACCCTAGCGGACGCGAACACCGGGGAGCTGTTTTTT. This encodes CASSTLADANTGELFF.

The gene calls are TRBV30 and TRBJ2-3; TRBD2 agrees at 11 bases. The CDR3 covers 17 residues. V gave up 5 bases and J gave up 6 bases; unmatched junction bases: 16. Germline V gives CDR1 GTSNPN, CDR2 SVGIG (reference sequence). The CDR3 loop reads CAWGFLRSSGRPDTQYF. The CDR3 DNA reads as TGTGCCTGGGGTTTCCTCCGTTCTAGCGGGAGGCCGGATACGCAGTATTTT.

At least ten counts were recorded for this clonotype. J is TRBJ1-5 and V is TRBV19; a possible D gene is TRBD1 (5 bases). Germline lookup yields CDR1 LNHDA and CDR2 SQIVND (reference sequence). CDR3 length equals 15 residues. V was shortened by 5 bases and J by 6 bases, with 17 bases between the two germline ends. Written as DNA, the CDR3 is TGTGCCAGTAGTGCTGGGGTCGGGGGAGGTCAGCCCCAGCATTTT. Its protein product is CASSAGVGGGQPQHF.

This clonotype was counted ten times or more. The CDR3 DNA reads TGCAGTGCGATAATTTCCGGGACACCCATGAGGTACTTC. Translation: CSAIISGTPMRYF. This chain uses TRBV20-1 with TRBJ2-7, with D perhaps matching TRBD1 (6 bases). The CDR3 is 13 amino acids. The V end was cut by 6 bases, the J end by 12 bases, with 24 bases between. Germline CDR1 and CDR2: DFQATT and SNEGSKA (reference sequence).

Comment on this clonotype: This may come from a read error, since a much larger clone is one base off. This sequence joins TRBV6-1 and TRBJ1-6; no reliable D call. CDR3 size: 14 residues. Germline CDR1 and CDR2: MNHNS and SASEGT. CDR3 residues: CASSEESPPPPPHF. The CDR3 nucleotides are TGTGCCAGCAGTGAGGAGAGCCCTCCGCCACCCCCCCACTTT.

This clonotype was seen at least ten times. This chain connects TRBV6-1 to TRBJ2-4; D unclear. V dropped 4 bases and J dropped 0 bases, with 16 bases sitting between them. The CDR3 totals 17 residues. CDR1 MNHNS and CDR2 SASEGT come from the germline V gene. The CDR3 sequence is CASSAVQASLAKNIQYF. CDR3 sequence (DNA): TGTGCCAGCAGTGCCGTGCAGGCTTCGCTAGCCAAAAACATTCAGTACTTC.

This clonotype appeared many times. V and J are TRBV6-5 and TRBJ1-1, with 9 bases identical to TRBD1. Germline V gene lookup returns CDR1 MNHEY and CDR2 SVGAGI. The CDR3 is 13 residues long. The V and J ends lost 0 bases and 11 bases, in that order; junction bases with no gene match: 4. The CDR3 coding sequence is TGTGCCAGCAGTTACTCAGGGACAGGGCGGGCTTTCTTT. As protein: CASSYSGTGRAFF.

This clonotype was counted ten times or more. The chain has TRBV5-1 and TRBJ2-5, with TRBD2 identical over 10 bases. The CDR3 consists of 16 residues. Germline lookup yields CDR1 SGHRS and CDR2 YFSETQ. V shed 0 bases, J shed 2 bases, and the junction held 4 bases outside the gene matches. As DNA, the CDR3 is TGCGCCAGCAGCTTGGGTCCTAGCGGGAGTCAAGAGACCCAGTACTTC. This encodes CASSLGPSGSQETQYF.

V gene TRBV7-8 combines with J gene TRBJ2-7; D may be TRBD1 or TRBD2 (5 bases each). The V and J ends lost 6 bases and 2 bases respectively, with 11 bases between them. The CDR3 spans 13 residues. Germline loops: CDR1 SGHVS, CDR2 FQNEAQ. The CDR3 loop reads CASRSRDPYEQYF. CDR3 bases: TGTGCCAGCAGATCCCGGGACCCCTACGAGCAGTACTTC.

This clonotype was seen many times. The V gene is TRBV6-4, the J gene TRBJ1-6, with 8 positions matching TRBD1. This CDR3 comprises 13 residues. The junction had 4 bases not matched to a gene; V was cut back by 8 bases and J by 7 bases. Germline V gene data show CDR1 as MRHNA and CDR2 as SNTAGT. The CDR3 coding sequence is TGTGCCAGCGCGGACAGGGCCAATTCACCCCTCCACTTT. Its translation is CASADRANSPLHF.

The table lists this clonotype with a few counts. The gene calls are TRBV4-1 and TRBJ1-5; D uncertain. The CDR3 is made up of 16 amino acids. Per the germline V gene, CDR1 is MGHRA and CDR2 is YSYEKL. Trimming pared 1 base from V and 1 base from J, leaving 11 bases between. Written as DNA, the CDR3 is TGCGCCAGCAGCCAAGCCGCGGGAGGGAGCAATCAGCCCCAGCATTTT. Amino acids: CASSQAAGGSNQPQHF.

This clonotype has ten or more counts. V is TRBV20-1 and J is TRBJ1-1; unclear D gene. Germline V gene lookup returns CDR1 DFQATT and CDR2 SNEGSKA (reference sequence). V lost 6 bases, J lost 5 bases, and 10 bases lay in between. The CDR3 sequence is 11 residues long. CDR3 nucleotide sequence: TGCAGTGCCGGGCTTGAAACTGAAGCTTTCTTT. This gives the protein CSAGLETEAFF.

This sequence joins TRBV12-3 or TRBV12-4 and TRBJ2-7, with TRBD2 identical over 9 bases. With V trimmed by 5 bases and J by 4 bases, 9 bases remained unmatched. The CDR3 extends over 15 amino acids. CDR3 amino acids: CASSPAGGSAYEQYF. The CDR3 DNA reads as TGTGCCAGCAGTCCAGCGGGGGGTAGCGCTTACGAGCAGTACTTC.

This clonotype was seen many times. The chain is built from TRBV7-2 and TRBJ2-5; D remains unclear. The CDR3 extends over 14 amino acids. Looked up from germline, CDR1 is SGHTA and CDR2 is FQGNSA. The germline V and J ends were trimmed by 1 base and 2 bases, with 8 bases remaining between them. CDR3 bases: TGTGCCAGCAGCTTAGGCCCCCAACAAGAGACCCAGTACTTC. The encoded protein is CASSLGPQQETQYF.